Shown below are 8 T cell receptor beta chains from a single sample sequenced in a study of human T cells and chemical hapten exposure. Sample time point: pre-sensitization, week 0. Treatment meaning: therapeutic diphenylcyclopropenone sensitization with weekly scalp DPC. From the RACE reads, TCRdb called clonotypes with MiXCR, one entry per CDR3 protein. The sample lists fewer than 150,000 distinct CDR3 sequences; roughly 12% were seen once. The sequencing used whole blood, collected in connection with sensitization to the hapten diphenylcyclopropenone (DPC). The receptor source for this set is a woman younger than 30 with alopecia areata. Some clones in this sample may be carry-over from other donors' samples.

V is TRBV4-3 and J is TRBJ2-3; D is unresolved. The length of the CDR3 is 15 residues. Germline assignment: CDR1 LGHNA and CDR2 YSLEER. Trimming took 3 bases from V and 0 from J, leaving 10 bases between them. CDR3 DNA sequence: TGCGCCAGCAGCCAGGACGTAACTAGCACAGATACGCAGTATTTT. It translates to CASSQDVTSTDTQYF.

This chain joins TRBV4-3 and TRBJ2-2; D call uncertain. CDR3 size: 15 residues. Germline values: CDR1 LGHNA, CDR2 YSLEER. With 2 bases removed from V and 8 bases from J, the gap between germline ends came to 15 bases. This CDR3 is CASSQRTSFPGELFF. For the CDR3, the DNA is TGCGCCAGCAGCCAAAGGACGTCCTTCCCGGGGGAGCTGTTTTTT.

This clonotype was counted at least ten times. J is TRBJ1-5 and V is TRBV7-2; unclear D gene. Per the germline V gene, CDR1 is SGHTA and CDR2 is FQGNSA. Trimming shortened V by 5 bases and J by 7 bases, and 15 bases separated the two germline ends. CDR3 length: 14 residues. The CDR3 loop reads CASSLEGGRQPQHF. The CDR3 coding sequence is TGTGCCAGCAGCCTAGAGGGAGGGAGACAGCCCCAGCATTTT.

This clonotype was counted many times. The gene calls are TRBV4-3 and TRBJ2-1; D not certain. This CDR3 has 13 amino acids. Germline V gene data show CDR1 as LGHNA and CDR2 as YSLEER. V gave up 5 bases and J gave up 7 bases, with 12 bases separating them. The CDR3 is CASSSNRLNEQFF. The CDR3 DNA reads as TGCGCCAGCAGCTCGAATCGGTTGAATGAGCAGTTCTTC.

This clonotype showed up just a few times. The rearrangement links TRBV20-1 to TRBJ2-4; the D call may be TRBD1 or TRBD2 (6 bases each). V was cut by 1 base and J by 8 bases, with 24 bases left in between. The CDR3 has 17 residues. Germline lookup yields CDR1 DFQATT and CDR2 SNEGSKA (reference sequence). DNA of the CDR3: TGCAGTGCTAGAGGGGCCTTCGCCGGGGGCCGTAGAGACATTCAGTACTTC. It yields the protein CSARGAFAGGRRDIQYF.

The J gene is TRBJ2-7, the V gene TRBV11-1; tentatively, D is TRBD1 or TRBD2 (5 bases each). CDR1 SGHAT and CDR2 FQDESV come from the germline V gene (reference sequence). This CDR3 contains 12 residues. Trimming pared 2 bases from V and 7 bases from J, leaving 9 bases between. The CDR3: CASSLRGLEQYF. The CDR3 DNA reads as TGTGCCAGCAGCTTACGGGGCTTGGAGCAGTACTTC. The whole variable domain, remainder taken from reference TRBV11-1 and TRBJ2-7, is EAEVAQSPRYKITEKSQAVAFWCDPISGHATLYWYRQILGQGPELLVQFQDESVVDDSQLPKDRFSAERLKGVDSTLKIQPAELGDSAMYLCASSLRGLEQYFGPGTRLTVT.

This clonotype was observed a handful of times. The J gene is TRBJ2-2, the V gene TRBV29-1; D unclear. This CDR3 spans 14 amino acids. The V and J ends lost 1 base and 6 bases respectively, with 12 bases between them. Germline values: CDR1 SQVTM, CDR2 ANQGSEA. The CDR3 region is CSVEVGRKSGELFF. The CDR3 DNA sequence: TGCAGCGTTGAAGTGGGAAGGAAGTCCGGGGAGCTGTTTTTT.

This clonotype was found a few times. J is TRBJ2-7 and V is TRBV25-1; D gene uncertain. V lost 4 bases, J lost 4 bases, and 8 bases lay in between. Per the germline V gene, CDR1 is MGHDK and CDR2 is SYGVNS. CDR3 length: 12 residues. In DNA form, the CDR3 reads TGTGCCAGCAGTGGGGATTTATACGAGCAGTACTTC. It is translated as CASSGDLYEQYF.